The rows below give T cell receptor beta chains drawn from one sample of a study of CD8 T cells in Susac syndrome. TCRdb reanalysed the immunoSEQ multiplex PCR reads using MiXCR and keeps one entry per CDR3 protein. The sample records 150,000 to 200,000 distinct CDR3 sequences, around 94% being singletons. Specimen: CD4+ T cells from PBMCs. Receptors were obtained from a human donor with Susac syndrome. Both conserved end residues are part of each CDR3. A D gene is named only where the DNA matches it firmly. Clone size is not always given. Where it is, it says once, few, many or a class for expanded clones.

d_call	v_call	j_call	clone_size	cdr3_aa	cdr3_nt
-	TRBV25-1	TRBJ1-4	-	CASSMQGRGTTNEKLFF	TGTGCCAGCAGTATGCAGGGGAGGGGTACAACTAATGAAAAACTGTTTTTT
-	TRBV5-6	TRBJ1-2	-	CASSLGGPPIGYTF	TGTGCCAGCAGCTTGGGTGGCCCTCCTATAGGGTACACCTTC
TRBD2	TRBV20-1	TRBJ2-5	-	CSVTSLAGKVETQYF	TGCAGTGTTACCTCCTTAGCGGGGAAGGTAGAGACCCAGTACTTC
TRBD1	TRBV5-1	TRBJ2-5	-	CASRQGAQETQYF	TGCGCCAGCAGACAGGGGGCCCAAGAGACCCAGTACTTC
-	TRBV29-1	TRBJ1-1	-	CSVSGPMNTEAFF	TGCAGCGTATCGGGACCGATGAACACTGAAGCTTTCTTT
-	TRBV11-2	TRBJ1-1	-	CASSFRDTEAFF	TGTGCCAGCAGCTTCAGAGACACTGAAGCTTTCTTT
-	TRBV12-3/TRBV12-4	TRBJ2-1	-	CASSHVHNEQFF	TGTGCCAGCAGTCATGTTCACAATGAGCAGTTCTTC
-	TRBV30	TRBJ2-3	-	CAHAQGGGGADTQYF	TGTGCCCATGCCCAGGGGGGGGGTGGCGCAGATACGCAGTATTTT
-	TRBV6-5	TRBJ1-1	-	CASSYAGAMNTEAFF	TGTGCCAGCAGTTACGCGGGGGCTATGAACACTGAAGCTTTCTTT
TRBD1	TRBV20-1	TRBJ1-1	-	CSVVGQPSSEAFF	TGCAGTGTCGTGGGACAGCCCTCGAGTGAAGCTTTCTTT
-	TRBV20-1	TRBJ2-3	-	CSAREQSTDTQYF	TGCAGTGCTAGAGAACAGAGCACAGATACGCAGTATTTT
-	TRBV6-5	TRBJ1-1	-	CASSYSKRGRTEAFF	TGTGCCAGCAGTTACTCGAAGAGGGGGAGGACTGAAGCTTTCTTT
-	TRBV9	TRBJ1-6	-	CASSVGQGPQGPLHF	TGTGCCAGCAGCGTAGGCCAAGGCCCTCAGGGACCCCTCCACTTT
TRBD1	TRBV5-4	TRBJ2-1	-	CASSSFGQASYNEQFF	TGTGCCAGCAGCTCCTTTGGACAGGCGTCCTACAATGAGCAGTTCTTC
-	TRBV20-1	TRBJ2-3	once	CSGAMDRITQYF	TGCAGTGGAGCGATGGACCGGATCACGCAGTATTTT
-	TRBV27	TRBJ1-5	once	CASSLWGMSNQPQHF	TGTGCCAGCAGTTTATGGGGTATGAGCAATCAGCCCCAGCATTTT
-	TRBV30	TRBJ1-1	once	CAWRMEDTEAFF	TGTGCCTGGAGAATGGAGGACACTGAAGCTTTCTTT
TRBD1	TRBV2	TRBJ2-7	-	CASSGRGLEQYF	TGTGCCAGCAGTGGCAGGGGGCTCGAGCAGTACTTC
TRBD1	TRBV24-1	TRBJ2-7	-	CATNKRTGETYEQYF	TGTGCCACCAATAAAAGGACAGGGGAAACGTACGAGCAGTACTTC
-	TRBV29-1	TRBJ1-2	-	CSVGTDDGYTF	TGCAGCGTTGGTACAGACGATGGCTACACCTTC
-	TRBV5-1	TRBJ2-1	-	CASSLALSNEQFF	TGCGCCAGCAGCTTGGCCTTATCGAATGAGCAGTTCTTC
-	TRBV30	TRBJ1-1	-	CAWSVRKAMNTEAFF	TGTGCCTGGAGTGTACGGAAAGCCATGAACACTGAAGCTTTCTTT
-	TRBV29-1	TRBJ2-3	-	CSVDQGMDTQYF	TGCAGCGTCGACCAGGGGATGGATACGCAGTATTTT
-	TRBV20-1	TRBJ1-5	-	CSANGGPRGDQPQHF	TGCAGTGCTAATGGGGGGCCACGTGGGGATCAGCCCCAGCATTTT
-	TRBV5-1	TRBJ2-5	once	CASSDLRETQYF	TGCGCCAGCAGCGACCTCAGAGAGACCCAGTACTTC
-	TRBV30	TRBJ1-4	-	CAWSHLDKAEKLFF	TGTGCCTGGAGCCACTTGGACAAAGCGGAAAAACTGTTTTTT
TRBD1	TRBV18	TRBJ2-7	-	CASSPQGQGFAYEQYF	TGTGCCAGCTCACCCCAGGGACAGGGTTTCGCCTACGAGCAGTACTTC
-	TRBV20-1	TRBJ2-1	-	CSARRAPEQFF	TGCAGTGCTCGCAGGGCTCCTGAGCAGTTCTTC